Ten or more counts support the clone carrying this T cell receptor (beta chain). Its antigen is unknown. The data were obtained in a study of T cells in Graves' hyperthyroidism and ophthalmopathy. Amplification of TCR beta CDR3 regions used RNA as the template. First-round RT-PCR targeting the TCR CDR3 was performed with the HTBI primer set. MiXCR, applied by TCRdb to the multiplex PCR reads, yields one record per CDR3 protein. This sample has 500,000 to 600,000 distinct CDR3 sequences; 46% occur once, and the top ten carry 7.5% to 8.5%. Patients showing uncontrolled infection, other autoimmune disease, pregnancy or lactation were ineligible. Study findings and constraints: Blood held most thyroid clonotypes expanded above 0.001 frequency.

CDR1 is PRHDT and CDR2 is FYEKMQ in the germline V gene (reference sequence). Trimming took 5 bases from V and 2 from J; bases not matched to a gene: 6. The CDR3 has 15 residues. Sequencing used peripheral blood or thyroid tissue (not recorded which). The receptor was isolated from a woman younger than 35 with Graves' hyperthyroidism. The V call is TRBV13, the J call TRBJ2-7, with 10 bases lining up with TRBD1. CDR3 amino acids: CASSLGGTGAYEQYF. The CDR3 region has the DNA TGTGCCAGCAGCCTCGGCGGGACAGGGGCCTACGAGCAGTACTTC.